This is a list of T cell receptor beta chains from one sample in a study of T-cell reconstitution after alpha-beta-depleted transplantation in children. TCRdb itself ran the PCR reads through MiXCR, one entry per CDR3 protein. The sample includes fewer than 550,000 distinct CDR3 sequences, about 10% seen only once; the top ten take 2% to 2.5%. The sequences come from PBMCs, collected before TCRalphabeta/CD19-depleted stem cell transplant. The receptor set was obtained from a child aged 2 to 9 with inherited bone marrow failure, due to receive a stem cell transplant. Each CDR3 is given with its conserved first and last residue. A D gene is named only where the DNA matches it firmly. Clone size is not always given. Where it is, it says once, few, many or a class for expanded clones.

abundance: many; v_gene: TRBV12-3/TRBV12-4; d_gene: .; j_gene: TRBJ2-5; CDR3aa: CASSSYGGEETQYF; CDR3nt: TGTGCCAGCAGTTCCTACGGGGGCGAAGAGACCCAGTACTTC
abundance: many; v_gene: TRBV10-3; d_gene: .; j_gene: TRBJ2-3; CDR3aa: CAISDLADTQYF; CDR3nt: TGTGCCATCAGTGATCTGGCAGATACGCAGTATTTT
abundance: many; v_gene: TRBV6-2/TRBV6-3; d_gene: .; j_gene: TRBJ2-5; CDR3aa: CASSPTATQETQYF; CDR3nt: TGTGCCAGCAGTCCCACCGCTACCCAAGAGACCCAGTACTTC
abundance: many; v_gene: TRBV18; d_gene: .; j_gene: TRBJ2-5; CDR3aa: CASSRRDGETQYF; CDR3nt: TGTGCCAGCTCACGGCGGGACGGAGAGACCCAGTACTTC
abundance: .; v_gene: TRBV18; d_gene: TRBD1; j_gene: TRBJ2-3; CDR3aa: CASSPPGQGKDTQYF; CDR3nt: TGTGCCAGCTCACCCCCGGGACAGGGGAAAGATACGCAGTATTTT
abundance: many; v_gene: TRBV5-1; d_gene: .; j_gene: TRBJ1-1; CDR3aa: CASKTSGSLNTEAFF; CDR3nt: TGCGCCAGTAAAACCAGCGGCAGCCTGAACACTGAAGCTTTCTTT
abundance: many; v_gene: TRBV6-5; d_gene: .; j_gene: TRBJ2-3; CDR3aa: CASTKGVTQYF; CDR3nt: TGTGCCAGCACTAAAGGTGTTACGCAGTATTTT
abundance: many; v_gene: TRBV3-1; d_gene: .; j_gene: TRBJ2-4; CDR3aa: CASSTPSEGDIQYF; CDR3nt: TGTGCCAGCAGCACTCCCTCCGAGGGGGACATTCAGTACTTC
abundance: many; v_gene: TRBV12-3/TRBV12-4; d_gene: .; j_gene: TRBJ2-1; CDR3aa: CASSLDVGRENEQFF; CDR3nt: TGTGCCAGCAGTTTAGATGTGGGAAGGGAAAATGAGCAGTTCTTC
abundance: .; v_gene: TRBV20-1; d_gene: TRBD1; j_gene: TRBJ1-2; CDR3aa: CCARDRGGTGLNYGYTF; CDR3nt: TGCTGTGCTAGAGATCGGGGCGGGACAGGTCTTAACTATGGCTACACCTTC
abundance: .; v_gene: TRBV18; d_gene: TRBD1; j_gene: TRBJ2-1; CDR3aa: CASSPIGTGGRDEQFF; CDR3nt: TGTGCCAGCTCACCAATAGGGACAGGGGGCAGGGATGAGCAGTTCTTC
abundance: .; v_gene: TRBV19; d_gene: .; j_gene: TRBJ1-5; CDR3aa: CASSIIPEDQPQHF; CDR3nt: TGTGCCAGTAGTATAATTCCAGAGGATCAGCCCCAGCATTTT
abundance: many; v_gene: TRBV27; d_gene: .; j_gene: TRBJ2-7; CDR3aa: CASSLEQGTSEQYF; CDR3nt: TGTGCCAGCAGTTTAGAACAGGGAACTAGCGAGCAGTACTTC
abundance: many; v_gene: TRBV25-1; d_gene: TRBD2; j_gene: TRBJ2-7; CDR3aa: CASSVLAGKNYEQYF; CDR3nt: TGTGCCAGCAGTGTTCTAGCGGGGAAGAATTACGAGCAGTACTTC
abundance: many; v_gene: TRBV7-9; d_gene: TRBD1; j_gene: TRBJ1-2; CDR3aa: CASSLGTAGDGYTF; CDR3nt: TGTGCCAGCAGCCTGGGGACAGCCGGGGATGGCTACACCTTC
abundance: many; v_gene: TRBV5-1; d_gene: TRBD2; j_gene: TRBJ2-5; CDR3aa: CASSFGLAGVIETQYF; CDR3nt: TGCGCCAGCAGCTTCGGACTAGCGGGAGTGATAGAGACCCAGTACTTC
abundance: many; v_gene: TRBV5-1; d_gene: TRBD2; j_gene: TRBJ2-3; CDR3aa: CASSPFVTSGTDTQYF; CDR3nt: TGCGCCAGCAGCCCGTTTGTGACTAGCGGCACAGATACGCAGTATTTT
abundance: many; v_gene: TRBV29-1; d_gene: TRBD1; j_gene: TRBJ2-5; CDR3aa: CSGGGQGETQYF; CDR3nt: TGCAGCGGCGGGGGACAGGGGGAGACCCAGTACTTC
abundance: .; v_gene: TRBV7-9; d_gene: .; j_gene: TRBJ1-1; CDR3aa: CASSLAGPLNTEAFF; CDR3nt: TGTGCCAGCAGCTTAGCGGGACCGCTGAACACTGAAGCTTTCTTT
abundance: .; v_gene: TRBV7-9; d_gene: .; j_gene: TRBJ2-7; CDR3aa: CASSLEVTASYEQYF; CDR3nt: TGTGCCAGCAGCTTAGAAGTTACAGCTTCCTACGAGCAGTACTTC
abundance: many; v_gene: TRBV12-3/TRBV12-4; d_gene: .; j_gene: TRBJ2-7; CDR3aa: CASSLPNFEQYF; CDR3nt: TGTGCCAGCAGTTTACCGAACTTCGAGCAGTACTTC
abundance: few; v_gene: TRBV3-1; d_gene: .; j_gene: TRBJ1-2; CDR3aa: CASSQAGTGYGYTF; CDR3nt: TGTGCCAGCAGCCAAGCCGGGACGGGCTATGGCTACACCTTC
abundance: many; v_gene: TRBV11-2; d_gene: .; j_gene: TRBJ1-1; CDR3aa: CASSSTRGRAEAFF; CDR3nt: TGTGCCAGCAGCTCGACCAGGGGCCGGGCTGAAGCTTTCTTT
abundance: few; v_gene: TRBV20-1; d_gene: TRBD1; j_gene: TRBJ1-2; CDR3aa: CSARKGQGYGYTF; CDR3nt: TGCAGTGCTAGAAAGGGACAGGGATATGGCTACACCTTC
abundance: many; v_gene: TRBV19; d_gene: .; j_gene: TRBJ2-2; CDR3aa: CASDGNTGELFF; CDR3nt: TGTGCCAGCGACGGGAACACCGGGGAGCTGTTTTTT
abundance: many; v_gene: TRBV7-9; d_gene: TRBD2; j_gene: TRBJ2-7; CDR3aa: CASSFLAGVRYEQYF; CDR3nt: TGTGCCAGCAGCTTCCTAGCGGGAGTTCGATACGAGCAGTACTTC
abundance: many; v_gene: TRBV4-3; d_gene: .; j_gene: TRBJ1-1; CDR3aa: CASSQDSGEAFF; CDR3nt: TGCGCCAGCAGCCAAGACTCAGGGGAAGCTTTCTTT
abundance: many; v_gene: TRBV20-1; d_gene: .; j_gene: TRBJ2-1; CDR3aa: CSAPADEQFF; CDR3nt: TGCAGTGCTCCAGCGGATGAGCAGTTCTTC
abundance: many; v_gene: TRBV12-3/TRBV12-4; d_gene: .; j_gene: TRBJ2-1; CDR3aa: CASNTPRESYNEQFF; CDR3nt: TGTGCCAGCAATACCCCTCGGGAATCCTACAATGAGCAGTTCTTC
abundance: many; v_gene: TRBV28; d_gene: TRBD1; j_gene: TRBJ1-2; CDR3aa: CASSPSNRGVDYGYTF; CDR3nt: TGTGCCAGCAGTCCCTCCAACAGGGGAGTCGACTATGGCTACACCTTC
abundance: few; v_gene: TRBV7-9; d_gene: .; j_gene: TRBJ1-3; CDR3aa: CAIASGNTIYF; CDR3nt: TGTGCCATTGCGTCTGGAAACACCATATATTTT
abundance: many; v_gene: TRBV7-9; d_gene: .; j_gene: TRBJ1-2; CDR3aa: CASSSPQGPGGYTF; CDR3nt: TGTGCCAGCAGCTCCCCCCAGGGGCCGGGGGGCTACACCTTC
abundance: .; v_gene: TRBV19; d_gene: TRBD2; j_gene: TRBJ2-1; CDR3aa: CASSIDRSGRANEQFF; CDR3nt: TGTGCCAGTAGTATAGATCGTAGCGGGAGGGCCAATGAGCAGTTCTTC
abundance: many; v_gene: TRBV7-2; d_gene: .; j_gene: TRBJ2-3; CDR3aa: CASGPTLGGDTQYF; CDR3nt: TGTGCCAGCGGGCCCACACTAGGAGGGGATACGCAGTATTTT
abundance: .; v_gene: TRBV24-1; d_gene: TRBD1; j_gene: TRBJ2-3; CDR3aa: CATSETGTGADTQYF; CDR3nt: TGTGCCACCAGTGAGACCGGGACAGGGGCAGATACGCAGTATTTT
abundance: few; v_gene: TRBV7-9; d_gene: TRBD2; j_gene: TRBJ2-6; CDR3aa: CASSLPLAGSGANVLTF; CDR3nt: TGTGCCAGCAGCTTACCCCTAGCGGGATCTGGGGCCAACGTCCTGACTTTC
abundance: many; v_gene: TRBV29-1; d_gene: TRBD2; j_gene: TRBJ2-3; CDR3aa: CSPRLAGLDTQYF; CDR3nt: TGCAGCCCCCGTCTAGCGGGACTAGATACGCAGTATTTT
abundance: .; v_gene: TRBV6-1; d_gene: .; j_gene: TRBJ1-2; CDR3aa: CASREYYGYTF; CDR3nt: TGTGCCAGCAGGGAATATTATGGCTACACCTTC
abundance: many; v_gene: TRBV20-1; d_gene: TRBD1; j_gene: TRBJ2-2; CDR3aa: CSARAGTGGTGELFF; CDR3nt: TGCAGTGCTAGGGCCGGGACAGGGGGAACCGGGGAGCTGTTTTTT
abundance: many; v_gene: TRBV20-1; d_gene: .; j_gene: TRBJ2-2; CDR3aa: CSAISPTGLNTGELFF; CDR3nt: TGCAGTGCTATCTCCCCGACAGGCCTGAACACCGGGGAGCTGTTTTTT
abundance: many; v_gene: TRBV29-1; d_gene: .; j_gene: TRBJ2-5; CDR3aa: CSVEMNQETQYF; CDR3nt: TGCAGCGTCGAAATGAACCAAGAGACCCAGTACTTC
abundance: many; v_gene: TRBV20-1; d_gene: TRBD2; j_gene: TRBJ2-7; CDR3aa: CSGESGGTYEQYF; CDR3nt: TGCAGTGGCGAGAGCGGGGGCACCTACGAGCAGTACTTC
abundance: .; v_gene: TRBV6-1; d_gene: .; j_gene: TRBJ2-1; CDR3aa: CASSASPDYNEQFF; CDR3nt: TGTGCCAGCAGTGCCTCGCCCGACTACAATGAGCAGTTCTTC
abundance: few; v_gene: TRBV19; d_gene: .; j_gene: TRBJ1-1; CDR3aa: CASSTWQGLTEAFF; CDR3nt: TGTGCCAGTAGTACCTGGCAGGGTCTAACTGAAGCTTTCTTT
abundance: many; v_gene: TRBV5-1; d_gene: .; j_gene: TRBJ1-1; CDR3aa: CASSFNGLRGNTEAFF; CDR3nt: TGCGCCAGCAGCTTCAACGGCCTCCGGGGGAACACTGAAGCTTTCTTT
abundance: many; v_gene: TRBV20-1; d_gene: TRBD2; j_gene: TRBJ2-1; CDR3aa: CSARDSSGRSYNEQFF; CDR3nt: TGCAGTGCTAGAGATTCTAGCGGGAGATCCTACAATGAGCAGTTCTTC
abundance: many; v_gene: TRBV7-9; d_gene: TRBD2; j_gene: TRBJ2-7; CDR3aa: CASSPGLAGVGEYF; CDR3nt: TGTGCCAGCAGCCCGGGACTAGCGGGAGTGGGGGAGTACTTC
abundance: many; v_gene: TRBV4-2; d_gene: TRBD2; j_gene: TRBJ2-7; CDR3aa: CASSQVGSYQREVSWEQYF; CDR3nt: TGTGCCAGCAGCCAAGTCGGTAGCTACCAACGGGAGGTTTCGTGGGAGCAGTACTTC
abundance: many; v_gene: TRBV10-3; d_gene: TRBD1; j_gene: TRBJ2-7; CDR3aa: CAITRGGQAAYEQYF; CDR3nt: TGTGCCATCACCCGAGGGGGACAGGCCGCCTACGAGCAGTACTTC
abundance: many; v_gene: TRBV4-3; d_gene: TRBD1; j_gene: TRBJ1-4; CDR3aa: CASSQGRGTGRTEKLFF; CDR3nt: TGCGCCAGCAGCCAAGGGAGAGGGACAGGGAGAACTGAAAAACTGTTTTTT
abundance: many; v_gene: TRBV5-1; d_gene: TRBD2; j_gene: TRBJ2-3; CDR3aa: CASSLLAGGSTDTQYF; CDR3nt: TGCGCCAGCAGCTTATTAGCGGGAGGGAGCACAGATACGCAGTATTTT
abundance: many; v_gene: TRBV29-1; d_gene: TRBD1; j_gene: TRBJ1-1; CDR3aa: CSVTGANTEAFF; CDR3nt: TGCAGCGTTACAGGGGCGAACACTGAAGCTTTCTTT
abundance: many; v_gene: TRBV11-2; d_gene: TRBD2; j_gene: TRBJ2-1; CDR3aa: CASSASGTSNEQFF; CDR3nt: TGTGCCAGCAGCGCATCCGGGACTAGCAATGAGCAGTTCTTC